This T cell receptor beta chain was sequenced for a study of shared clonotypes between healthy human individuals. Libraries were prepared by immunoSEQ multiplex PCR; TCRdb keeps only in-frame clonotypes and omits some of them. Altogether millions of clones are present, 85% to 95% being singletons, with the ten largest covering 0.1% to 0.15%. General observations from the study: Sequencing depth was expected to affect clonotype sharing among donors. Sorted-subset samples were not fully sequenced, rarefaction indicated.

The germline V gene has CDR1 MNHEY and CDR2 SMNVEV (reference sequence). The CDR3 has 15 amino acids. V lost 5 bases to trimming and J lost 1 base; unmatched junction nucleotides: 5. All donors were Caucasian adults living in Nashville, Tennessee. CD4+ cells underwent separation, giving CD45RA+ naive and CD45RA-negative memory subsets. Concerning this clone itself: Its antigen is not known.

Sequencing used naive CD4+ T cells sorted from blood. Subset given: CD45RA+ positively selected. The chain links TRBV27 to TRBJ2-4; 7 bases are shared with TRBD2. The receptor was derived from a man between 18 and 35 years old in good health. As DNA, the CDR3 is TGTGCCAGCAGTGCCCTCGGGGGGGCCAAAAACATTCAGTACTTC. Its protein product is CASSALGGAKNIQYF.